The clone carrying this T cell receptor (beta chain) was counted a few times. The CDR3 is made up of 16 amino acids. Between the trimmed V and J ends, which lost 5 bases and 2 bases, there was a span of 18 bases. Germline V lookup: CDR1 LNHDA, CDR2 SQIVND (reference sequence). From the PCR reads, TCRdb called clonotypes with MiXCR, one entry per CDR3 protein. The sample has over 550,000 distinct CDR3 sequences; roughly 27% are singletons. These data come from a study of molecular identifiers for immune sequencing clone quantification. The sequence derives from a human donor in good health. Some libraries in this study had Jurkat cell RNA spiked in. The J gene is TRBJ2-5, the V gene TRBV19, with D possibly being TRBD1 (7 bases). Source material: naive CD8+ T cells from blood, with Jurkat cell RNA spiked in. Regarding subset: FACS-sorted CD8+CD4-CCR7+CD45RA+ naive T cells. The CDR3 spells CASSAGQPTPQETQYF. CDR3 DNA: TGTGCCAGTAGTGCGGGACAGCCAACTCCGCAAGAGACCCAGTACTTC.